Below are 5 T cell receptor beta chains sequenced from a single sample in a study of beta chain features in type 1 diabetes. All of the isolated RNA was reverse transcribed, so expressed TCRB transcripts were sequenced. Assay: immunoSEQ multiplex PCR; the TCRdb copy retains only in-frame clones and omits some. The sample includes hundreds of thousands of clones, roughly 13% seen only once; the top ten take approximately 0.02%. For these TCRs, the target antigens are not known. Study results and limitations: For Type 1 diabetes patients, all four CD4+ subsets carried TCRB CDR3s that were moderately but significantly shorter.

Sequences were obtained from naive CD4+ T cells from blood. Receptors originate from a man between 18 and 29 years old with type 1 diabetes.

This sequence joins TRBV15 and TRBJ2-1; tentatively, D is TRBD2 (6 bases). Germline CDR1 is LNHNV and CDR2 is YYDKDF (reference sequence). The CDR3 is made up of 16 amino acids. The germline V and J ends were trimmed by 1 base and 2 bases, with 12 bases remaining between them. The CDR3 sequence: CATSRGGTVTYNEQFF. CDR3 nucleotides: TGTGCCACCAGCAGAGGCGGGACGGTAACCTACAATGAGCAGTTCTTC.

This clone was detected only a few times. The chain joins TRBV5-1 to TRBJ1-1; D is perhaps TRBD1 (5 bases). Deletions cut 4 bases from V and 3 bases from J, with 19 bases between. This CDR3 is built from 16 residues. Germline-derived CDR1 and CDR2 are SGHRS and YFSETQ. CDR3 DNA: TGCGCCAGCAGCCCGGCGGTGGTGGAGGGGCACACTGAAGCTTTCTTT. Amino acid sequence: CASSPAVVEGHTEAFF.

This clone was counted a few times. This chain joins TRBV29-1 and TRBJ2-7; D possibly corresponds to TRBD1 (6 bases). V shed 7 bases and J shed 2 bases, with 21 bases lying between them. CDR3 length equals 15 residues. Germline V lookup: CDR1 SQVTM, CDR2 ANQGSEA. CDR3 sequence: CSARVGTLITYEQYF. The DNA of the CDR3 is TGCAGCGCCCGGGTAGGGACACTAATAACCTACGAGCAGTACTTC.

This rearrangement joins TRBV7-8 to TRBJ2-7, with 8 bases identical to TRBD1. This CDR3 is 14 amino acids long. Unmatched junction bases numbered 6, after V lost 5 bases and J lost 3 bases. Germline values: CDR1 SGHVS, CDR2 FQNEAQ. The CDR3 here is CASSPAGQGYEQYF. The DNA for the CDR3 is TGTGCCAGCAGCCCAGCAGGACAGGGCTACGAGCAGTACTTC.

CDR3 in amino acids: CASSLAWGGQNEQYF. The CDR3 coding sequence is TGTGCCAGCAGTCTCGCCTGGGGGGGGCAAAACGAGCAGTACTTC. The chain links TRBV27 to TRBJ2-7; a weak D match, TRBD2 (7 bases). Germline CDR1 and CDR2: MNHEY and SMNVEV (reference sequence). Trimming took 5 bases from V and 5 from J, leaving 19 bases between them. The CDR3 has 15 amino acids.